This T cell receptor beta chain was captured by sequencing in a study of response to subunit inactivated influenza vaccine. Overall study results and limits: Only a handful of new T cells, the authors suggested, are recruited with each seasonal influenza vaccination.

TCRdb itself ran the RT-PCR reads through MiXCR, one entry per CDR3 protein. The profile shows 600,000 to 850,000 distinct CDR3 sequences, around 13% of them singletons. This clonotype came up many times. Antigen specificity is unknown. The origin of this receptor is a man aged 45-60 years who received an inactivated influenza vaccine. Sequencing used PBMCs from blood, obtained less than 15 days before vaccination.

The CDR3 nucleotides are TGCGCCAGCAGCTTGGGGACAGGGGGCAGGGGTCAGCCCCAGCATTTT. Its protein is CASSLGTGGRGQPQHF. This chain uses TRBV5-1 with TRBJ1-5; 11 bases are shared with TRBD1. Germline V gene lookup returns CDR1 SGHRS and CDR2 YFSETQ. This CDR3 is built from 16 residues. Trimming removed 0 bases from V and 6 bases from J; junction bases left unmatched: 5.